These T cell receptor beta chains were read from a single sample in a study of cytomegalovirus exposure and HLA in healthy donors. The method was immunoSEQ multiplex PCR; TCRdb's version includes in-frame clones alone and lacks a portion of them. The profile shows 100,000 to 150,000 clones, 10% of them singletons. Sequenced material: PBMCs. The receptors stem from a woman under 30 in good health and CMV-seropositive. Each CDR3 is given with its conserved first and last residue. A D gene is named only where the DNA matches it firmly. Clone size, where shown, is once, few, many, or a class for clones that have expanded.

CDR3aa,CDR3nt,v_gene,d_gene,j_gene,abundance
CAWADYSRYNEQFF,TGTGCCTGGGCTGACTACTCCCGCTACAATGAGCAGTTCTTC,TRBV30,-,TRBJ2-1,-
CAAGTLIYEQYF,TGTGCCGCGGGAACTCTAATCTACGAGCAGTACTTC,TRBV27,-,TRBJ2-7,few
CASSLMGTNTGELFF,TGTGCCAGCAGCTTAATGGGCACGAACACCGGGGAGCTGTTTTTT,TRBV7-9,-,TRBJ2-2,few
CAWGQGAGDEQYF,TGTGCCTGGGGACAGGGGGCAGGCGACGAGCAGTACTTC,TRBV30,TRBD1,TRBJ2-7,few
CAWSVHEVYGSFF,TGTGCCTGGAGTGTACACGAGGTTTATGGTTCCTTCTTC,TRBV30,-,TRBJ2-1,few
CASSLGGGSYEQYF,TGTGCCAGCAGTTTAGGGGGGGGATCCTACGAGCAGTACTTC,TRBV2,-,TRBJ2-7,few
CSVEDIKGIGDGNTEAFF,TGCAGCGTTGAAGATATAAAAGGGATAGGGGATGGGAACACTGAAGCTTTCTTT,TRBV29-1,-,TRBJ1-1,-
CATSPGVAGGRGEQYF,TGTGCCACCAGCCCCGGGGTAGCGGGAGGAAGAGGCGAGCAGTACTTC,TRBV15,TRBD2,TRBJ2-7,few
CASSFQSSTDTQYF,TGTGCCAGCAGCTTTCAGTCGTCTACAGATACGCAGTATTTT,TRBV5-5,-,TRBJ2-3,-
CAWSSYIRDRGQETQYF,TGTGCCTGGAGTTCTTACATCCGGGACAGAGGCCAAGAGACCCAGTACTTC,TRBV30,TRBD1,TRBJ2-5,few
CSVVTLMAGTF,TGCAGCGTTGTGACATTGATGGCTGGCACCTTC,TRBV29-1,-,TRBJ1-2,few
CASKNTAGELFF,TGTGCCAGCAAAAATACAGCCGGGGAGCTGTTTTTT,TRBV7-6,-,TRBJ2-2,few
CSAAGIYYEQYF,TGCAGCGCCGCCGGGATTTACTACGAGCAGTACTTC,TRBV29-1,-,TRBJ2-7,few
CSVVPPGTEQFF,TGCAGCGTTGTCCCCCCCGGGACAGAGCAGTTCTTC,TRBV29-1,-,TRBJ2-1,few
CASRVAGEDNNEQFF,TGTGCCAGCAGGGTAGCGGGAGAGGACAACAATGAGCAGTTCTTC,TRBV13,TRBD2,TRBJ2-1,few
CASSLGGTGENGYTF,TGTGCCAGCAGTTTGGGGGGGACAGGGGAAAATGGCTACACCTTC,TRBV27,TRBD1,TRBJ1-2,few
CASSLGQGMGTDTQYF,TGCGCCAGCAGCCTTGGACAGGGCATGGGGACAGATACGCAGTATTTT,TRBV5-1,TRBD1,TRBJ2-3,few
CASSSETYSSYNEQFF,TGTGCCAGCAGCTCGGAGACCTATTCCTCCTACAATGAGCAGTTCTTC,TRBV5-6,-,TRBJ2-1,few
CASRPNRNTEAFF,TGTGCCAGCAGGCCGAACAGGAACACTGAAGCTTTCTTT,TRBV6-5,-,TRBJ1-1,-
CAISPGLAGDTQYF,TGTGCCATCAGCCCCGGACTAGCTGGAGATACGCAGTATTTT,TRBV10-3,TRBD2,TRBJ2-3,-
CASSELPASSYEQYF,TGTGCCAGCAGTGAACTGCCAGCGTCTTCCTACGAGCAGTACTTC,TRBV6-1,-,TRBJ2-7,few
CASTPTGGTNEKLFF,TGTGCCAGCACTCCGACAGGGGGCACTAATGAAAAACTGTTTTTT,TRBV27,TRBD1,TRBJ1-4,few
CASSGTTPHTEAFF,TGTGCCAGCAGTGGAACTACTCCCCACACTGAAGCTTTCTTT,TRBV2,-,TRBJ1-1,-
CASSFGGTEAFF,TGTGCCAGCAGCTTTGGCGGCACTGAAGCTTTCTTT,TRBV5-6,-,TRBJ1-1,few
CASSSGLAGIRGDTQYF,TGCGCCAGCAGCTCTGGACTAGCGGGAATTAGAGGAGATACGCAGTATTTT,TRBV5-1,TRBD2,TRBJ2-3,-
CASTPGQGLTNYGYTF,TGTGCCAGTACCCCGGGACAGGGGTTAACTAACTATGGCTACACCTTC,TRBV19,TRBD1,TRBJ1-2,few
CASSPQETQYF,TGTGCCAGCAGCCCGCAAGAGACCCAGTACTTC,TRBV7-9,-,TRBJ2-5,-
CASSSLAGGYTQYF,TGTGCCAGCAGCTCCCTAGCGGGAGGGTATACGCAGTATTTT,TRBV7-2,TRBD2,TRBJ2-3,-
CASSLEGGAPNEKLFF,TGCGCCAGCAGCCTGGAGGGAGGGGCTCCAAATGAAAAACTGTTTTTT,TRBV4-1,-,TRBJ1-4,few
CASSQELAATNEKLFF,TGCGCCAGCAGCCAAGAGTTGGCTGCAACTAATGAAAAACTGTTTTTT,TRBV4-1,-,TRBJ1-4,-
CASSQFPIGGSYEQYF,TGCGCCAGCAGCCAATTTCCCATAGGGGGCTCCTACGAGCAGTACTTC,TRBV4-1,-,TRBJ2-7,few
CASSQRLAGYNEQFF,TGTGCCAGCAGCCAACGGCTAGCGGGGTACAATGAGCAGTTCTTC,TRBV4-2,TRBD2,TRBJ2-1,few
CASSVTGTGELFF,TGTGCCAGCAGCGTAACCGGGACCGGGGAGCTGTTTTTT,TRBV9,-,TRBJ2-2,-
CASSVQGTTEAFF,TGCGCCAGCAGCGTACAGGGGACCACTGAAGCTTTCTTT,TRBV5-1,TRBD1,TRBJ1-1,-
CASSPTGSDTQYF,TGTGCCAGCTCACCGACAGGGTCGGATACGCAGTATTTT,TRBV18,TRBD1,TRBJ2-3,few
CASSRIEANEQFF,TGTGCCAGCAGCCGAATAGAGGCGAATGAGCAGTTCTTC,TRBV7-6,-,TRBJ2-1,-
CASSFDMRLATTYEQYF,TGTGCCAGCAGCTTTGATATGAGACTAGCGACCACCTACGAGCAGTACTTC,TRBV11-2,TRBD2,TRBJ2-7,-
CATEGERDFFDEQYF,TGTGCCACCGAGGGGGAGCGGGATTTCTTTGACGAGCAGTACTTC,TRBV2,-,TRBJ2-7,-